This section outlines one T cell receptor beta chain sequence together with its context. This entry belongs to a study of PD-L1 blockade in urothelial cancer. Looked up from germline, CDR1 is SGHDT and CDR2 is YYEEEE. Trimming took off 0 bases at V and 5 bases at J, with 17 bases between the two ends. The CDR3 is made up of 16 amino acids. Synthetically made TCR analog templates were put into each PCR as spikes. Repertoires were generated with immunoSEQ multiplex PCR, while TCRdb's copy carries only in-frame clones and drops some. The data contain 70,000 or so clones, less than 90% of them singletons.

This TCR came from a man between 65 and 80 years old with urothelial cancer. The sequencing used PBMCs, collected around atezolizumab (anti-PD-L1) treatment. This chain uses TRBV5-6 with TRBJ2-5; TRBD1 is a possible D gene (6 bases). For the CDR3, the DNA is TGTGCCAGCAGCTTGGCCCTTACTAGGGGGTTTGAGACCCAGTACTTC. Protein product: CASSLALTRGFETQYF.